This T cell receptor beta chain was profiled in a study of blood T cell repertoires in COVID-19. Across 24 US areas, participants ranged in age from about 18 to 89 years. Per germline, CDR1 GTSNPN and CDR2 SVGIG (reference sequence). The CDR3 is 14 residues long. Trimming pared 4 bases from V and 4 bases from J, leaving 16 bases between. Original methodology: The authors estimated nucleated cell counts from reference gene primer amplification. Clones were read by immunoSEQ multiplex PCR, and TCRdb kept only the in-frame ones, dropping some. V, J and clone size derive from that table, while D and trimming were established from the DNA sequence. This sample carries hundreds of thousands of clones, 80% to 90% of them seen once, and the ten largest clones take 1% to 1.3%.

The chain recombines TRBV30 with TRBJ2-5, with D perhaps TRBD1 (5 bases). The receptor was derived from a young man who had recovered from COVID-19. Sequences were obtained from PBMCs or T cells enriched from blood (not recorded which). CDR3 nucleotides: TGTGCCTGGACTCAGACAGCTTTCATAGAGACCCAGTACTTC. It codes for CAWTQTAFIETQYF. Full variable domain (missing parts from reference TRBV30 and TRBJ2-5): SQTIHQWPATLVQPVGSPLSLECTVEGTSNPNLYWYRQAAGRGLQLLFYSVGIGQISSEVPQNLSASRPQDRQFILSSKKLLLSDSGFYLCAWTQTAFIETQYFGPGTRLLVL.